One and the same sample provided the 30 T cell receptor beta chains below, sequenced in a study of OX40 agonist ivuxolimab in advanced cancers. The data were produced by immunoSEQ multiplex PCR, yet TCRdb's version contains in-frame clones alone and is incomplete. The sample has roughly 150,000 clones; 90% to 95% are singletons. The sample consisted of CD4+ or CD8+ T cells sorted from blood, taken in a trial of the OX40 agonist ivuxolimab. These receptors all come from an adult with an advanced solid tumor such as melanoma, head and neck, liver or kidney cancer.

This clone has a single count. The J gene is TRBJ2-7, the V gene TRBV18, with D perhaps TRBD1 or TRBD2 (5 bases each). The germline V gene encodes CDR1 KGHSH and CDR2 LQKENI. The V gene lost 3 bases and the J gene lost 3 bases, with 9 bases spanning the gap. The CDR3 extends over 13 amino acids. This CDR3 reads CASSPPGLYEQYF. The CDR3 DNA follows: TGTGCCAGCTCACCCCCGGGGCTCTACGAGCAGTACTTC.

The V call is TRBV6-5, the J call TRBJ1-2; D perhaps matches TRBD1 (6 bases). Trimming removed 4 bases at V and 4 bases at J, with 7 bases between. The CDR3 runs 12 residues. Germline CDR1 MNHEY, CDR2 SVGAGI. The DNA of the CDR3 is TGTGCCAGCAGTTCGGACAGCTATGGCTACACCTTC. It is translated as CASSSDSYGYTF.

This chain joins TRBV18 and TRBJ2-1; D is perhaps TRBD1 (6 bases). Trimming removed 3 bases at V and 9 bases at J, with 21 bases between. The CDR3 runs 16 residues. Germline V CDR1 and CDR2: KGHSH, LQKENI. The CDR3 region has the DNA TGTGCCAGCTCACCCCGACAGGTAACTGGAGGTGGTGAGCAGTTCTTC. It is translated as CASSPRQVTGGGEQFF.

This clone has a single count. The chain uses TRBV4-1 and TRBJ1-3; D unclear. Germline CDR1 is MGHRA and CDR2 is YSYEKL. V lost 2 bases, J lost 0 bases, and 8 bases lay in between. The CDR3 loop spans 15 amino acids. CDR3 bases: TGCGCCAGCAGCCAAATCGCAGACTCTGGAAACACCATATATTTT. Its translation is CASSQIADSGNTIYF.

The chain has TRBV5-1 and TRBJ2-5, with 8 bases aligning to TRBD2. This CDR3 is 15 amino acids long. The germline V gene encodes CDR1 SGHRS and CDR2 YFSETQ. V trimming: 3 bases; J trimming: 3 bases; junction bases outside the gene matches: 7. CDR3 sequence reads: CASSSAGTREETQYF. The CDR3, as DNA: TGCGCCAGCAGCTCCGCCGGGACTAGGGAAGAGACCCAGTACTTC.

This sequence joins TRBV7-9 and TRBJ1-1; tentative D call: TRBD1 (6 bases). The CDR3 has 14 residues. V lost 2 bases to trimming and J lost 0 bases, with 7 bases between them. CDR1 is SEHNR, CDR2 FQNEAQ, per germline (reference sequence). CDR3 in amino acids: CASSLRGMNTEAFF. Written as DNA, the CDR3 is TGTGCCAGCAGCTTAAGGGGGATGAACACTGAAGCTTTCTTT.

V gene TRBV5-1 combines with J gene TRBJ1-3; a weak D match, TRBD1 (6 bases). CDR1 and CDR2 (germline): SGHRS, YFSETQ. This CDR3 is 17 amino acids long. Trimming took off 4 bases at V and 1 base at J, with 18 bases between the two ends. CDR3 residues: CASSPRGGGKSGNTIYF. The CDR3 bases are TGCGCCAGCAGCCCCCGAGGGGGGGGAAAGTCTGGAAACACCATATATTTT. Full variable domain (remainder filled in from reference TRBV5-1 and TRBJ1-3): KAGVTQTPRYLIKTRGQQVTLSCSPISGHRSVSWYQQTPGQGLQFLFEYFSETQRNKGNFPGRFSGRQFSNSRSEMNVSTLELGDSALYLCASSPRGGGKSGNTIYFGEGSWLTVV.

The chain has TRBV4-3 and TRBJ1-2, with D perhaps TRBD1 (6 bases). The CDR3 spans 15 residues. The germline CDR1 and CDR2 sequences are LGHNA and YSLEER. V lost 2 bases to trimming and J lost 2 bases, with 12 bases between them. CDR3 residues: CASSQRPDRNYGYTF. CDR3 sequence (DNA): TGCGCCAGCAGCCAACGCCCAGACAGGAACTATGGCTACACCTTC.

V gene TRBV6-5 combines with J gene TRBJ1-1; the D gene is possibly TRBD1 (5 bases). The V gene's germline CDR1 is MNHEY and CDR2 SVGAGI. V shed 8 bases and J shed 8 bases, with 12 bases lying between them. This CDR3 region has 11 residues. This CDR3 is CASGDPTEAFF. The CDR3 coding sequence is TGTGCCAGCGGGGACCCCACCGAAGCTTTCTTT.

V is TRBV21-1 and J is TRBJ2-3. TRBV21-1 is marked as a pseudogene. This CDR3 spans 13 amino acids. The CDR3 loop is CASSIEGKDTQYF. The CDR3 bases are TGTGCCAGCAGCATAGAAGGGAAAGATACGCAGTATTTT.

This clone was found a few times. Other DNA sequences within the sample encode an identical CDR3. The chain combines TRBV7-3 with TRBJ2-1, with D perhaps given as TRBD1 or TRBD2 (5 bases each). CDR1 and CDR2 from the germline V gene are SGHTA and FQGTGA. Trimming pared 8 bases from V and 6 bases from J, leaving 11 bases between. CDR3 length: 12 amino acids. The CDR3 spells CASRGRGNEQFF. CDR3 sequence (DNA): TGTGCCAGCCGGGGTAGGGGCAATGAGCAGTTCTTC.

This sequence joins TRBV5-1 and TRBJ2-1, with TRBD2 identical over 7 bases. Germline loops: CDR1 SGHRS, CDR2 YFSETQ. V shed 4 bases and J 2 bases; nucleotides not matched to a gene: 3. CDR3 length: 14 amino acids. CDR3 nucleotides: TGCGCCAGCAGCCGGGGAGGGACCTACAATGAGCAGTTCTTC. Translating gives CASSRGGTYNEQFF.

The chain carries TRBV28 and TRBJ2-3; D gene uncertain. Trimming shortened V by 0 bases and J by 2 bases, and 6 bases separated the two germline ends. CDR3 length: 14 residues. Germline-derived CDR1 and CDR2 are MDHEN and SYDVKM. The CDR3 reads CASSLWGYTDTQYF. The CDR3 bases are TGTGCCAGCAGTTTATGGGGCTACACAGATACGCAGTATTTT.

J is TRBJ2-7 and V is TRBV28; TRBD1 agrees at 7 bases. CDR1 is MDHEN, CDR2 SYDVKM, per germline. V shed 9 bases and J 1 base; nucleotides not matched to a gene: 6. CDR3 size: 13 residues. The chain's CDR3 is CASHPGQSYEQYF. CDR3 bases: TGTGCCAGTCATCCGGGACAGTCCTACGAGCAGTACTTC. Using reference TRBV28 and TRBJ2-7 for the parts outside the CDR3, the full variable domain is DVKVTQSSRYLVKRTGEKVFLECVQDMDHENMFWYRQDPGLGLRLIYFSYDVKMKEKGDIPEGYSVSREKKERFSLILESASTNQTSMYLCASHPGQSYEQYFGPGTRLTVT.

V gene TRBV7-2 combines with J gene TRBJ2-5; possibly TRBD2 for D (5 bases). V shed 1 base and J shed 5 bases, with 14 bases lying between them. Germline V lookup: CDR1 SGHTA, CDR2 FQGNSA. This CDR3 has 15 amino acids. The CDR3 region is CASSLGYGRRETQYF. The CDR3 DNA sequence: TGTGCCAGCAGCTTAGGGTATGGCAGGAGGGAGACCCAGTACTTC. Supplemented by reference TRBV7-2 and TRBJ2-5, the full variable domain reads GAGVSQSPSNKVTEKGKDVELRCDPISGHTALYWYRQSLGQGLEFLIYFQGNSAPDKSGLPSDRFSAERTGGSVSTLTIQRTQQEDSAVYLCASSLGYGRRETQYFGPGTRLLVL.

CDR3: CSVARTDYGYTF. CDR3 coding DNA: TGCAGCGTTGCTCGGACGGACTATGGCTACACCTTC. V gene TRBV29-1 combines with J gene TRBJ1-2; no reliable D call. Germline V CDR1 and CDR2: SQVTM, ANQGSEA. The V and J ends lost 4 bases and 3 bases respectively, with 9 bases between them. The CDR3 contains 12 residues. Full variable domain (rest looked up from reference TRBV29-1 and TRBJ1-2): SAVISQKPSRDICQRGTSLTIQCQVDSQVTMMFWYRQQPGQSLTLIATANQGSEATYESGFVIDKFPISRPNLTFSTLTVSNMSPEDSSIYLCSVARTDYGYTFGSGTRLTVV.

The gene calls are TRBV6-5 and TRBJ2-3, with D perhaps TRBD1 or TRBD2 (5 bases each). Between the trimmed V and J ends, which lost 8 bases and 7 bases, there was a span of 19 bases. CDR1 and CDR2 (germline): MNHEY, SVGAGI. The CDR3 totals 14 residues. The CDR3 sequence: CASHRGQDSNTQYF. The CDR3 nucleotides are TGTGCCAGCCATCGGGGCCAAGACAGCAATACGCAGTATTTT.

The chain has TRBV19 and TRBJ2-1; TRBD2 matches 10 bases. V was pared by 6 bases and J by 5 bases, with 4 bases of the junction left unmatched. The CDR3 spans 14 residues. Germline loops: CDR1 LNHDA, CDR2 SQIVND (reference sequence). CDR3 sequence: CASRLAGSHNEQFF. The CDR3 DNA is TGTGCCAGTAGACTAGCGGGAAGCCACAATGAGCAGTTCTTC.

This clone was seen once. The gene calls are TRBV5-1 and TRBJ1-2; unclear D gene. Germline CDR1 is SGHRS and CDR2 is YFSETQ. The CDR3 is 15 amino acids. V was pared by 0 bases and J by 0 bases, with 9 bases between. CDR3 DNA sequence: TGCGCCAGCAGCTTGGACTATAAAGCTAACTATGGCTACACCTTC. Its translation: CASSLDYKANYGYTF.

The chain employs TRBV5-3 and TRBJ1-1; TRBD1 agrees at 7 bases. TRBV5-3 is an ORF, and what it does is uncertain. This CDR3 spans 13 amino acids. The J segment lost 1 base and the V segment lost 8 bases, leaving 5 bases of the junction unmatched. CDR3 nucleotides: TGTGCCAGCACTGGACAGGCGAACACTGAAGCTTTCTTT. The encoded protein is CASTGQANTEAFF.

This chain links TRBV7-4 with TRBJ2-7; 9 positions match TRBD2. The CDR3 contains 17 residues. Trimming removed 5 bases from V and 0 bases from J; junction bases left unmatched: 11. CDR1 and CDR2 from the germline V gene are SGHVT and SQSDAQ. The CDR3 loop is CASSPPCGRASSYEQYF. CDR3 nucleotides: TGTGCCAGCAGCCCCCCTTGCGGGAGGGCTAGCTCCTACGAGCAGTACTTC.

The chain uses TRBV27 and TRBJ1-5; TRBD1 might be the D (5 bases). This CDR3 is 15 amino acids long. Trimming shortened V by 5 bases and J by 0 bases, and 11 bases separated the two germline ends. Germline V lookup: CDR1 MNHEY, CDR2 SMNVEV (reference sequence). The CDR3 here is CASSRQKNSNQPQHF. The CDR3 DNA sequence: TGTGCCAGCAGTCGACAGAAGAATAGCAATCAGCCCCAGCATTTT.

The chain uses TRBV5-1 and TRBJ1-6, with 7 bases fitting TRBD1. Germline values: CDR1 SGHRS, CDR2 YFSETQ. The CDR3 consists of 14 residues. The trim removed 2 bases at V and 8 bases at J, leaving 4 bases unmatched. CDR3 residues: CASSLPTGDSPLHF. For the CDR3, the DNA is TGCGCCAGCAGCTTACCTACAGGGGATTCACCCCTCCACTTT. Looking up the rest from reference TRBV5-1 and TRBJ1-6 gives the full variable domain: KAGVTQTPRYLIKTRGQQVTLSCSPISGHRSVSWYQQTPGQGLQFLFEYFSETQRNKGNFPGRFSGRQFSNSRSEMNVSTLELGDSALYLCASSLPTGDSPLHFGNGTRLTVT.

The gene calls are TRBV10-3 and TRBJ2-5, with 9 bases that match TRBD2. Germline values: CDR1 ENHRY, CDR2 SYGVKD. The length of the CDR3 is 17 residues. V was clipped by 5 bases and J by 4 bases; unmatched bases: 14. The CDR3 sequence: CAISSGGSGRVGETQYF. CDR3 bases: TGTGCCATCAGTAGCGGGGGTAGCGGGAGAGTAGGAGAGACCCAGTACTTC.

J is TRBJ2-7 and V is TRBV6-1, with 10 bases identical to TRBD1. Germline CDR1 is MNHNS and CDR2 is SASEGT. The CDR3 totals 15 residues. V was pared by 4 bases and J by 3 bases, with 6 bases of the junction left unmatched. The chain's CDR3 is CASSGVGQGLYEQYF. CDR3 coding DNA: TGTGCCAGCAGTGGTGTGGGACAGGGGCTCTACGAGCAGTACTTC.

V and J are TRBV29-1 and TRBJ1-4; D may be TRBD1 (6 bases). Looked up from germline, CDR1 is SQVTM and CDR2 is ANQGSEA. The V and J ends lost 1 base and 11 bases respectively, with 11 bases between them. This CDR3 spans 12 amino acids. The CDR3 spells CSVEGDRNKLFF. CDR3 DNA: TGCAGCGTTGAAGGAGACAGGAATAAACTGTTTTTT.

The V and J genes are TRBV10-3 and TRBJ2-7; 13 bases agree with TRBD2. V was clipped by 8 bases and J by 6 bases; unmatched bases: 1. CDR1 and CDR2 from the germline V gene are ENHRY and SYGVKD. The CDR3 loop spans 12 amino acids. The CDR3 loop reads CAIRLAGGEQYF. CDR3 in DNA: TGTGCCATCCGACTAGCGGGAGGCGAGCAGTACTTC.

The genes are TRBV7-8 and TRBJ2-5; D remains ambiguous. The germline V gene encodes CDR1 SGHVS and CDR2 FQNEAQ. V gave up 5 bases and J gave up 0 bases, with 7 bases separating them. The CDR3 runs to 13 residues. The CDR3 reads CASSLTYQETQYF. The CDR3 DNA sequence: TGTGCCAGCAGCCTTACCTACCAAGAGACCCAGTACTTC.

This clone has just one count. The chain has TRBV9 and TRBJ2-1, with D maybe TRBD2 (6 bases). Germline lookup yields CDR1 SGDLS and CDR2 YYNGEE. The CDR3 runs 15 residues. Trimming pared 3 bases from V and 4 bases from J, leaving 14 bases between. The CDR3 sequence: CASSAPGGGYNEQFF. The CDR3 coding sequence is TGTGCCAGCAGCGCCCCCGGGGGTGGGTACAATGAGCAGTTCTTC.

The chain carries TRBV5-6 and TRBJ1-2, with D possibly TRBD1 on 6 matching bases. The CDR3 length is 15 residues. Germline CDR1 reads SGHDT; CDR2 reads YYEEEE. Trimming removed 0 bases from V and 8 bases from J, with 17 bases in between. The CDR3 protein is CASSLAGVQGYGYTF. The CDR3 DNA sequence: TGTGCCAGCAGCTTGGCGGGGGTCCAGGGGTACGGCTACACCTTC.